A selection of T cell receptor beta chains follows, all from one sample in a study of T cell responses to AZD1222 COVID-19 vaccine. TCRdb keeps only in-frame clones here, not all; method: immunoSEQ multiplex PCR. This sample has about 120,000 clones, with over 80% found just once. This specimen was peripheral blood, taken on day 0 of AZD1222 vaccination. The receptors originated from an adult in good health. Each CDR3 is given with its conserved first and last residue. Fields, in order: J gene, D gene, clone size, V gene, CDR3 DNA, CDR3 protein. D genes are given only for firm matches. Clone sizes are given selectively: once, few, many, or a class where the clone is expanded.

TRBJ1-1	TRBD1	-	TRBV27	TGTGCCAGCAGTTACAGTCCGGGACAGGCCGAAGCTTTCTTT	CASSYSPGQAEAFF
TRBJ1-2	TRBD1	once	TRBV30	TGTGCCTGGAGTGTACTGTTTACAGGGGAATATGGCTACACCTTC	CAWSVLFTGEYGYTF
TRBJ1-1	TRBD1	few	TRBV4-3	TGCGCCAGCAGATATAACAGGGGAGTGAACACTGAAGCTTTCTTT	CASRYNRGVNTEAFF
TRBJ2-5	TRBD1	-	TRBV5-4	TGTGCCAGCAGCTCCACAGGGGGCGCGGAGGAGACCCAGTACTTC	CASSSTGGAEETQYF
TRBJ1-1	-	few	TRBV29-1	TGCAGCGGAACAGGGCCGGGGACTGAAGCTTTCTTT	CSGTGPGTEAFF
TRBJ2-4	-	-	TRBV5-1	TGCGCCAGCAGCTTGAGGGCCTCCAAAAACATTCAGTACTTC	CASSLRASKNIQYF
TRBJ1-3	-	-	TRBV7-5	TGTGCCAGAAGCTCCACATACAGGGGAGACACCATATATTTT	CARSSTYRGDTIYF
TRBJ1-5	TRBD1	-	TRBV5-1	TGCGCCAGCAGCTTGGCCCCGCAGGGGGCGAGCCAGCCCCAGCATTTT	CASSLAPQGASQPQHF
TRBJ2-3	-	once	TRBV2	TGTGCCAGCAGTCTCCGGACACCAGATACGCAGTATTTT	CASSLRTPDTQYF
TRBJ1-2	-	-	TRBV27	TGTGCCAGCAGTTTGACAGCAACTAACTATGGCTACACCTTC	CASSLTATNYGYTF
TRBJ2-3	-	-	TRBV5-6	TGTGCCAGCAGGACCTACCGGGGGCGAGGGGATACGCAGTATTTT	CASRTYRGRGDTQYF
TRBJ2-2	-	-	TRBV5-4	TGTGCCAGCAGCCCGCCGTGGGGATCGAACACCGGGGAGCTGTTTTTT	CASSPPWGSNTGELFF
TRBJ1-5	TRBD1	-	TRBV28	TGTGCCAGCTTCCGGGGGTACGGGACAGACAATCAGCCCCAGCATTTT	CASFRGYGTDNQPQHF